This T cell receptor (beta chain) emerged from a study of blood T cell repertoires in COVID-19. Study-level background: Researchers got acute and convalescent COVID-19 samples from the United States, Italy and Spain.

This CDR3 has 17 residues. V trimming: 5 bases; J trimming: 5 bases; junction bases outside the gene matches: 13. Per the germline V gene, CDR1 is MDHEN and CDR2 is SYDVKM. In the original processing: Amplification from reference gene primers served as the basis for estimated nucleated cell counts. The repertoire was sequenced with immunoSEQ multiplex PCR; TCRdb's copy has only in-frame clones and lacks some. D and trimming were read from the DNA, whereas the V and J calls and clone size are those reported in that table. Here the sample spans some 150,000 clones, around 89% being singletons. This clone has only one observation. Researchers sorted participants into cohorts using their self-reported clinical history.

The chain recombines TRBV28 with TRBJ1-5, with TRBD1 matching over 9 bases. What was sequenced was PBMCs or T cells enriched from blood (not recorded which). The TCR originated in a woman under 30 who had recovered from COVID-19. CDR3 sequence (DNA): TGTGCCAGCAGTCTTGGGACAGGGAGAGGGTCATATCAGCCCCAGCATTTT. Its protein is CASSLGTGRGSYQPQHF.